This record covers a single TCR beta chain. These data belong to a study of blood T cell repertoires in COVID-19. Across the whole study: Acute and convalescent COVID-19 samples came from the United States, Italy and Spain. Nucleic acid was either cDNA or gDNA, and it came from T cells, B-cell-depleted T cells, or PBMCs.

The CDR3 is 14 amino acids. V was cut by 3 bases and J by 5 bases, with 13 bases left in between. In germline, CDR1 is LGHNA, CDR2 YSLEER. In the original workflow: Amplification of reference gene primers provided the estimated nucleated cell counts. TCRdb's copy holds only in-frame clones and misses some; the assay was immunoSEQ multiplex PCR. That table is the source of V, J and clone size, and D and trimming were worked out from the DNA. There are some 43,000 clones in the sample; 65% to 85% occur only once, and approximately 38% lies in the top ten. The J gene is TRBJ1-1, the V gene TRBV4-3, with a weak D call TRBD1 (5 bases). The receptor was derived from a man between 35 and 55 years old with active or convalescent COVID-19. The sequenced sample consisted of peripheral blood. CDR3 coding DNA: TGCGCCAGCAGCCACCCGTCTTCAGGGACTGAAGCTTTCTTT. Translating gives CASSHPSSGTEAFF.